This TCR beta chain was sequenced for a study of blood T cell repertoires in COVID-19. Germline V lookup: CDR1 LNHDA, CDR2 SQIVND (reference sequence). The V end was cut by 7 bases, the J end by 3 bases, with 7 bases between. The length of the CDR3 is 12 residues. Here immunoSEQ multiplex PCR was the method, and the copy in TCRdb shows in-frame clones only, minus some. Of 150,000 or so clones in the sample, 77% were seen once. This sequence joins TRBV19 and TRBJ1-5; D remains ambiguous. This clonotype originated in a woman between 45 and 65 years old with active or convalescent COVID-19. Sequences were obtained from peripheral blood. The CDR3, as DNA: TGTGCCAGTAACAAAATCAATCAGCCCCAGCATTTT. Translation: CASNKINQPQHF. Drawing the rest from reference TRBV19 and TRBJ1-5, the complete variable domain is DGGITQSPKYLFRKEGQNVTLSCEQNLNHDAMYWYRQDPGQGLRLIYYSQIVNDFQKGDIAEGYSVSREKKESFPLTVTSAQKNPTAFYLCASNKINQPQHFGDGTRLSIL.